The 17 T cell receptor beta chains below come from one sample, sequenced in a study of blood T cell repertoires in COVID-19. Clones were sequenced by immunoSEQ multiplex PCR, and TCRdb holds only the in-frame ones, with some missing. Of around 100,000 clones detected, approximately 80% appear once; the ten largest clones hold 24%. The sample comprised peripheral blood. These receptors were collected from a human donor in a cohort sampled during active COVID-19.

The J gene is TRBJ2-1, the V gene TRBV5-1; the match to TRBD2 covers 7 bases. The V gene's germline CDR1 is SGHRS and CDR2 YFSETQ. The ends lost 6 bases at V and 1 base at J; junction bases unmatched: 7. There are 15 residues in the CDR3. The CDR3 sequence is CASTFSGGSYNEQFF. The CDR3, as DNA: TGCGCCAGCACTTTTTCGGGGGGTTCCTACAATGAGCAGTTCTTC.

The chain carries TRBV12-3 or TRBV12-4 and TRBJ2-5; 7 bases line up with TRBD2. Unmatched junction bases numbered 4, after V lost 5 bases and J lost 4 bases. The CDR3 consists of 13 residues. The CDR3 reads CASSPGLVETQYF. DNA of the CDR3: TGTGCCAGCAGTCCCGGACTAGTAGAGACCCAGTACTTC.

This clone was observed once. CDR3 sequence: CATSGVYNEQFF. The CDR3 DNA is TGTGCCACCTCCGGGGTCTACAATGAGCAGTTCTTC. The rearrangement joins TRBV15 to TRBJ2-1; TRBD2 is a possible D gene (5 bases). The CDR3 loop spans 12 amino acids. Per germline, CDR1 LNHNV and CDR2 YYDKDF (reference sequence). Trimming shortened V by 8 bases and J by 3 bases, and 8 bases separated the two germline ends.

This CDR3 reads CASSTSSGTYYEQYF. The DNA for the CDR3 is TGTGCCAGTAGTACGAGTAGCGGGACCTACTACGAGCAGTACTTC. V usage is TRBV19 and J usage is TRBJ2-7; TRBD2 matches at 8 bases. Germline V gives CDR1 LNHDA, CDR2 SQIVND (reference sequence). The CDR3 runs to 15 residues. The junction had 8 bases not matched to a gene; V was cut back by 4 bases and J by 3 bases.

This rearrangement joins TRBV29-1 to TRBJ1-2; no clear D gene. The CDR3 sequence is 15 residues long. V was pared by 2 bases and J by 0 bases, with 13 bases between. Germline V gene data show CDR1 as SQVTM and CDR2 as ANQGSEA. As DNA, the CDR3 is TGCAGCGTTGAATGGGCGTCCGCCACTAACTATGGCTACACCTTC. Translated: CSVEWASATNYGYTF.

This clone was recorded a few times. The V call is TRBV24-1, the J call TRBJ2-5; possible D gene TRBD2, 6 bases. The CDR3 extends over 15 amino acids. Germline CDR1 KGHDR, CDR2 SFDVKD. V was clipped by 3 bases and J by 5 bases, with 15 bases between them. CDR3 residues: CATSDKGGVLETQYF. DNA for the CDR3: TGTGCCACCAGTGATAAAGGCGGGGTATTGGAGACCCAGTACTTC.

The chain carries TRBV5-1 and TRBJ1-3; no clear D. The CDR3 extends over 15 amino acids. Germline V gives CDR1 SGHRS, CDR2 YFSETQ. The germline V and J ends were trimmed by 1 base and 0 bases, with 8 bases remaining between them. CDR3 nucleotide sequence: TGCGCCAGCAGCTTGTCCCGGGGCTCTGGAAACACCATATATTTT. Translated, it gives CASSLSRGSGNTIYF.

The V gene is TRBV3-1 (or the pseudogene TRBV3-2), the J gene TRBJ1-6; 7 bases are a match to TRBD1. The germline V gene encodes CDR1 LGHDT and CDR2 YNNKEL (reference sequence). This CDR3 comprises 16 residues. Germline trimming cut 0 bases from V and 5 bases from J; bases unmatched to any gene: 4. The CDR3 region is CASSQERGRNNSPLHF. The CDR3, as DNA: TGTGCCAGCAGCCAAGAAAGGGGGCGGAATAATTCACCCCTCCACTTT.

The chain has TRBV28 and TRBJ2-1; 13 bases align to TRBD2. Germline V gives CDR1 MDHEN, CDR2 SYDVKM. After removal of 4 bases from V and 10 bases from J, the junction contained 10 bases not matched to a gene. The CDR3 extends over 16 amino acids. The CDR3 DNA reads as TGTGCCAGCAGTTCCACGGGACTAGCGGGATCGGGGGAGCAGTTCTTC. Amino acids: CASSSTGLAGSGEQFF. The whole variable domain, remainder taken from reference TRBV28 and TRBJ2-1, is DVKVTQSSRYLVKRTGEKVFLECVQDMDHENMFWYRQDPGLGLRLIYFSYDVKMKEKGDIPEGYSVSREKKERFSLILESASTNQTSMYLCASSSTGLAGSGEQFFGPGTRLTVL.

Of note for this clone: Other DNA variants within this sample encode the same CDR3. Here the CDR3 reads CASSQGLGQPQHF. The CDR3 region has the DNA TGTGCCAGCTCACAGGGACTCGGTCAGCCCCAGCATTTT. The chain carries TRBV18 and TRBJ1-5; maybe TRBD1 (5 bases). CDR1 is KGHSH and CDR2 is LQKENI in the germline V gene. Trimming left V 4 bases short and J 6 bases short, with 10 bases between. This CDR3 spans 13 amino acids.

The chain recombines TRBV9 with TRBJ2-3; D is undetermined. CDR1 SGDLS and CDR2 YYNGEE come from the germline V gene. There are 13 residues in the CDR3. Trimming shortened V by 4 bases and J by 4 bases, and 10 bases separated the two germline ends. CDR3 region: CASSPGAPDTQYF. CDR3 in DNA: TGTGCCAGCAGCCCCGGTGCCCCAGATACGCAGTATTTT.

The chain recombines TRBV4-1 with TRBJ1-5, with D possibly TRBD1 on 5 matching bases. The CDR3 sequence is 16 residues long. Trimming cost V 0 bases and J 7 bases, with 16 bases left between them. CDR1 MGHRA and CDR2 YSYEKL come from the germline V gene. The CDR3 nucleotides read TGCGCCAGCAGCCAAGAAGTCCAGGGTGGATCGCAGCCCCAGCATTTT. It specifies CASSQEVQGGSQPQHF.

The V and J genes are TRBV3-1 (or the pseudogene TRBV3-2) and TRBJ2-3, with D perhaps TRBD2 (6 bases). The V and J ends lost 4 bases and 0 bases respectively, with 11 bases between them. This CDR3 contains 15 residues. CDR1 and CDR2 from the germline V gene are LGHDT and YNNKEL (reference sequence). This chain's CDR3 is CASSLGLPSTDTQYF. In DNA form, the CDR3 reads TGTGCCAGCAGCCTCGGACTACCCAGCACAGATACGCAGTATTTT.

This clone was recorded once. This chain uses TRBV19 with TRBJ2-1; TRBD1 matches 7 bases. The CDR3 has 13 amino acids. Trimming cost V 5 bases and J 5 bases; bases outside gene matches: 3. Germline V gene lookup returns CDR1 LNHDA and CDR2 SQIVND (reference sequence). CDR3 coding DNA: TGTGCCAGTAGTTTCGGGACAGACAATGAGCAGTTCTTC. It encodes CASSFGTDNEQFF.

In nucleotides, the CDR3 is TGCGCCAGCCGCCGACTCGACAGCTCCTACAATGAGCAGTTCTTC. It is translated as CASRRLDSSYNEQFF. The chain has TRBV5-1 and TRBJ2-1, with a tentative D call TRBD1 (5 bases). The CDR3 runs to 15 residues. CDR1 SGHRS and CDR2 YFSETQ come from the germline V gene. Trimming shortened V by 7 bases and J by 0 bases, and 14 bases separated the two germline ends.

The DNA of the CDR3 is TGTGCCAGCAGCCAAGTGTCGGGGACAGGGACCTACGAGCAGTACTTC. This gives the protein CASSQVSGTGTYEQYF. This sequence joins TRBV3-1 (or the pseudogene TRBV3-2) and TRBJ2-7; 9 bases are a match to TRBD1. The CDR3 is 16 amino acids. With V trimmed by 1 base and J by 2 bases, 6 bases remained unmatched. The V gene's germline CDR1 is LGHDT and CDR2 YNNKEL (reference sequence).

V usage is TRBV5-1 and J usage is TRBJ1-4, with 9 nucleotides matching TRBD1. The CDR3 is 15 amino acids. The germline CDR1 and CDR2 sequences are SGHRS and YFSETQ. V lost 0 bases, J lost 13 bases, and 10 bases stayed unmatched. The CDR3 is CASSLGTGEGRGLFF. As DNA, the CDR3 is TGCGCCAGCAGCTTGGGGACAGGGGAAGGGCGTGGACTGTTTTTT.